This TCR beta chain is from a study of shared clonotypes between healthy human individuals. The CDR3 runs 15 residues. The germline V and J ends were trimmed by 0 bases and 3 bases, with 6 bases remaining between them. Germline V gives CDR1 LGHNA, CDR2 YNFKEQ. CD45RO-negative cells were positively selected for CCR7, leaving out terminally differentiated effector memory CD45RA+ cells. Study-wide findings and caveats: With a few donors compared, 4% to 5.5% of naive CD4 clonotypes were shared. The generation probabilities recorded for non-shared clonotypes fell below those of clonotypes shared by all four donors.

Of note for this clone: Its antigen is undetermined.

Measured with immunoSEQ multiplex PCR; TCRdb has only the in-frame clones, and not every one. The sample consists of roughly 2.1 million clones, roughly 91% of them appearing once. Sequenced input: naive CD8+ T cells from PBMCs. J is TRBJ2-6 and V is TRBV4-2, with TRBD1 as a possible D gene (5 bases). This clonotype originated in a man between 18 and 35 years old in good health. Some clones in this sample may be carry-over from other donors' samples. CDR3 loop: CASSQDTGGANVLTF. The CDR3 nucleotides are TGTGCCAGCAGCCAAGATACAGGTGGGGCCAACGTCCTGACTTTC.